This T cell receptor beta chain originates from a study of T-cell reconstitution after alpha-beta-depleted transplantation in children. Using unique molecular identifiers, the investigators prepared the TCRbeta library. TCRdb reprocessed the PCR reads with MiXCR, giving one entry per CDR3 protein. The sample holds about a million distinct CDR3 sequences, 25% to 30% seen once. Whole-study results and caveats: Expanded graft clones, several hundred of them, were reportedly the source of alpha-beta T cells about two months after transplant.

The table lists this clonotype with a few counts. The antigen is not known. The receptor comes from a boy younger than two who had a stem cell transplant for SCID, so the T cells may come from the graft donor. The starting material was PBMCs, mostly from graft donor cells, obtained 360 days after TCRalphabeta/CD19-depleted stem cell transplant.

For the CDR3, the DNA is TGTGCCAGCAGCTGGACCGGGAGTCCTAGCACAGATACGCAGTATTTT. This translates into CASSWTGSPSTDTQYF. V is TRBV13 and J is TRBJ2-3; D is perhaps TRBD2 (6 bases). Germline V gene sequence: CDR1 PRHDT, CDR2 FYEKMQ (reference sequence). Trimming took 4 bases from V and 0 from J, leaving 14 bases between them. The CDR3 has 16 residues.